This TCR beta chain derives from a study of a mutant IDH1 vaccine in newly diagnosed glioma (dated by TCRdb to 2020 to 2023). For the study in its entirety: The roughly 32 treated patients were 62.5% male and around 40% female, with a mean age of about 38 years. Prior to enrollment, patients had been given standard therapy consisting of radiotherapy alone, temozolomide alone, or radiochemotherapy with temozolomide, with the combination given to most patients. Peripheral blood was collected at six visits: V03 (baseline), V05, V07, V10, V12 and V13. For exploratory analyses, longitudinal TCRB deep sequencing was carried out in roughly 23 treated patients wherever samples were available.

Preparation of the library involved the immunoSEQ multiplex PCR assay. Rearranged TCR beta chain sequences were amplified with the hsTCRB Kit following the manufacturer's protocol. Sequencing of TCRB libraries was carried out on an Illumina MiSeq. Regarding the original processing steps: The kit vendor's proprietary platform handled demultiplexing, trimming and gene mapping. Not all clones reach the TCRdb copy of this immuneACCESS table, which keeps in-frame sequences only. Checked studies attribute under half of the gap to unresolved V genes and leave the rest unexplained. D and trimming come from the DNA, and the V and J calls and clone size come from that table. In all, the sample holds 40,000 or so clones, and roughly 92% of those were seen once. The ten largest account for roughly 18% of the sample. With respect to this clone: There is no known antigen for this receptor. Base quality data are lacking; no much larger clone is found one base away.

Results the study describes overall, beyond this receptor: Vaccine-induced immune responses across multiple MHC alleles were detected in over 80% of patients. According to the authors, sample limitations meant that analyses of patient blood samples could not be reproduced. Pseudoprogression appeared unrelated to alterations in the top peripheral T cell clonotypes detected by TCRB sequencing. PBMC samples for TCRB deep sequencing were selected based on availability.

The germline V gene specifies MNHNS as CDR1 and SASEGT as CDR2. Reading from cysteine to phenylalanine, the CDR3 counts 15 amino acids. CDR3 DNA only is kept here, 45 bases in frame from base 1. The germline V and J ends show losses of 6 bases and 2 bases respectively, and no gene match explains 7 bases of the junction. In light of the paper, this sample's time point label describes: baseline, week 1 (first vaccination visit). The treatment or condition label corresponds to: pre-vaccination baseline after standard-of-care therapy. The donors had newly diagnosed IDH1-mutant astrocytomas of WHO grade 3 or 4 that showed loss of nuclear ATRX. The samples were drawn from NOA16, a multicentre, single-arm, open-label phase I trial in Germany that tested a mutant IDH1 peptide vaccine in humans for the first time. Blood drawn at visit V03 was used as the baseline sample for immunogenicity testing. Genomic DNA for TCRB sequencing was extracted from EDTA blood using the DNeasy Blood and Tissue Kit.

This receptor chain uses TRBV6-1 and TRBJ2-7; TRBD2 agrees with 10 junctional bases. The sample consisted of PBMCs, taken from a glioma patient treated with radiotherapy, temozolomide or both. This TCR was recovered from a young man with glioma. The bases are TGTGCCAGCAGGACTTGGACTAGCGGAGCCTACGAGCAGTACTTC. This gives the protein CASRTWTSGAYEQYF.